These 5 T cell receptor beta chains were sequenced from one sample in a study of blood T cell repertoires in COVID-19. Measured with immunoSEQ multiplex PCR; TCRdb has only the in-frame clones, and not every one. The data contain about 140,000 clones, 80% to 90% of them singletons. The specimen was peripheral blood. These receptors all stem from an elderly woman with acute or convalescent COVID-19.

The rearrangement uses TRBV2 and TRBJ2-5; a possible D gene is TRBD1 (6 bases). In germline, CDR1 is SNHLY, CDR2 FYNNEI. The CDR3 sequence is 15 residues long. Trimming removed 0 bases from V and 0 bases from J, with 8 bases in between. CDR3 protein: CASSEATGYQETQYF. The CDR3 DNA is TGTGCCAGCAGTGAAGCGACAGGATACCAAGAGACCCAGTACTTC.

As DNA, the CDR3 is TGCGCCAGCAGCCAACAGCGGGGGGGCGCAGAGACCCAGTACTTC. This encodes CASSQQRGGAETQYF. The chain combines TRBV4-3 with TRBJ2-5, with TRBD2 identical over 10 bases. The CDR3 is 15 residues long. Germline CDR1 and CDR2: LGHNA and YSLEER. J gave up 4 bases and V 2 bases, and 4 bases lay outside the gene matches.

The rearrangement joins TRBV5-8 to TRBJ1-3; 8 nucleotides match TRBD1. Germline V CDR1 and CDR2: SGHTS, YDEGEE. The V and J ends lost 0 bases and 8 bases, in that order; junction bases with no gene match: 4. CDR3 length: 14 residues. In DNA form, the CDR3 reads TGTGCCAGCAGCTTGGGGGACAGGCGGTACACCATATATTTT. Translation gives CASSLGDRRYTIYF.

This clone showed up many times. J is TRBJ2-7 and V is TRBV4-1; 9 bases line up with TRBD2. Germline-derived CDR1 and CDR2 are MGHRA and YSYEKL. This CDR3 is 16 amino acids long. Trimming removed 0 bases from V and 3 bases from J; junction bases left unmatched: 6. This CDR3 reads CASSQDSGSGSYEQYF. As DNA, the CDR3 is TGCGCCAGCAGCCAAGATTCGGGTAGCGGGAGCTACGAGCAGTACTTC.

V is TRBV7-2 and J is TRBJ2-7, with 8 bases lining up with TRBD1. V gave up 5 bases and J gave up 0 bases; unmatched junction bases: 6. Per germline, CDR1 SGHTA and CDR2 FQGNSA. The CDR3 has 15 residues. Written as DNA, the CDR3 is TGTGCCAGCAGCAAACGACAGGGGAGCTCCTACGAGCAGTACTTC. Translated, it gives CASSKRQGSSYEQYF.